The clone carrying this T cell receptor (beta chain) has just a few counts. What it binds is not known. Germline V gene lookup returns CDR1 SGHRS and CDR2 YFSETQ. CDR3 length equals 15 residues. Trimming took 4 bases from V and 6 from J, leaving 16 bases between them. This entry belongs to a study of blood T cells in healthy people across ages. Study findings and constraints: Observed TCR beta diversity per million T cells went down as age went up. This fall followed a roughly linear course with age.

Next came a second PCR, run for about 6 to 11 cycles, which used a sample-barcoded 5' primer along with a J-beta primer mix. Unique molecular identifiers of 12 random nucleotides labeled each cDNA. Every sample gave at least 3 million paired-end reads containing CDR3. TCRdb analysed the 5' RACE reads with MiXCR anew, one entry per CDR3 protein. This table holds hundreds of thousands of distinct CDR3 sequences, 32% found once. The sequenced sample consisted of blood. The source is a woman of 80 years or more in good health. The rearrangement uses TRBV5-1 and TRBJ1-4; D gene uncertain. The CDR3: CASSPLGDGDEKLFF. The CDR3 region has the DNA TGCGCCAGCAGCCCCCTTGGGGATGGGGATGAAAAACTGTTTTTT.